The rows below give T cell receptor beta chains drawn from one sample of a study of CD4 T cells in relation to SARS-CoV-2 and coronaviruses. TCRdb's table, derived via immunoSEQ multiplex PCR, lists solely in-frame clones and lacks some. The sample lists about 36,000 clones, approximately 80% occurring once. No cognate antigen is known for these TCRs. Sequenced input: memory CD4+ T cells from PBMCs, cultured in vitro. These receptors all come from an adult with COVID-19. Both conserved end residues are part of each CDR3. The D gene is left open where the match is weak. Size tells how often a clone was seen (once, few, many) or the class of an expanded clone, and some rows leave it out.

d_gene: TRBD2; v_gene: TRBV9; abundance: NA; j_gene: TRBJ2-7; CDR3nt: TGTGCCAGCAGCACACTAGCGGGAGGGAGGGAGCAGTACTTC; CDR3aa: CASSTLAGGREQYF
d_gene: NA; v_gene: TRBV6-5; abundance: NA; j_gene: TRBJ2-7; CDR3nt: TGTGCCAGCCCTGCCGGGGCTCGATTTTACGAGCAGTACTTC; CDR3aa: CASPAGARFYEQYF
d_gene: NA; v_gene: TRBV7-9; abundance: NA; j_gene: TRBJ2-2; CDR3nt: TGTGCCAGCAGCTTTGGGGAAAGCACCGGGGAGCTGTTTTTT; CDR3aa: CASSFGESTGELFF
d_gene: NA; v_gene: TRBV28; abundance: NA; j_gene: TRBJ2-1; CDR3nt: TGTGCCAGCAGTTTTTGGAGGAGGGATGAGCAGTTCTTC; CDR3aa: CASSFWRRDEQFF
d_gene: NA; v_gene: TRBV3-1/TRBV3-2; abundance: NA; j_gene: TRBJ1-3; CDR3nt: TGTGCCAGCAGCCAACGGGTCTCTGGAAACACCATATATTTT; CDR3aa: CASSQRVSGNTIYF
d_gene: TRBD2; v_gene: TRBV30; abundance: NA; j_gene: TRBJ2-2; CDR3nt: TGTGCCTGGAGGGAACGACTACCACTAGCGGGAGTATGGGGGAACACCGGGGAGCTGTTTTTT; CDR3aa: CAWRERLPLAGVWGNTGELFF
d_gene: NA; v_gene: TRBV9; abundance: NA; j_gene: TRBJ1-6; CDR3nt: TGTGCCAGCAGCCCCAGAGAAGGACGAAATCTGGGTTCCTATAATTCACCCCTCCACTTT; CDR3aa: CASSPREGRNLGSYNSPLHF
d_gene: NA; v_gene: TRBV11-1; abundance: NA; j_gene: TRBJ1-1; CDR3nt: TGTGCCAGCAGCTTAGTAGTCGCTGAAGCTTTCTTT; CDR3aa: CASSLVVAEAFF
d_gene: NA; v_gene: TRBV4-3; abundance: NA; j_gene: TRBJ2-7; CDR3nt: TGCGCCAGCAGCCAAGATCGAGCGGAGTGGGGCTACGAGCAGTACTTC; CDR3aa: CASSQDRAEWGYEQYF
d_gene: NA; v_gene: TRBV6-1; abundance: NA; j_gene: TRBJ2-5; CDR3nt: TGTGCCAGCAGTGAGGGGCCCTACAGAGGTCAAGAGACCCAGTACTTC; CDR3aa: CASSEGPYRGQETQYF
d_gene: NA; v_gene: TRBV15; abundance: NA; j_gene: TRBJ2-1; CDR3nt: TGTGCCACCAGCAGAGCGTACCTCGAGGACAATGAGCAGTTCTTC; CDR3aa: CATSRAYLEDNEQFF
d_gene: NA; v_gene: TRBV5-6; abundance: NA; j_gene: TRBJ2-7; CDR3nt: TGTGCCAGCAGCTTGGTTGGTTACGAGCAGTACTTC; CDR3aa: CASSLVGYEQYF
d_gene: NA; v_gene: TRBV3-1/TRBV3-2; abundance: NA; j_gene: TRBJ1-6; CDR3nt: TGTGCCAGCAGCCCGTACCGATCCTCACCCCTCCACTTT; CDR3aa: CASSPYRSSPLHF
d_gene: NA; v_gene: TRBV7-8; abundance: NA; j_gene: TRBJ1-5; CDR3nt: TGTGCCAGCAGCCCCTCCCGGGGGAAAAATCAGCCCCAGCATTTT; CDR3aa: CASSPSRGKNQPQHF
d_gene: NA; v_gene: TRBV11-2; abundance: NA; j_gene: TRBJ2-3; CDR3nt: TGTGCCAGCAGCTCGGGACACAGCACAGATACGCAGTATTTT; CDR3aa: CASSSGHSTDTQYF
d_gene: NA; v_gene: TRBV2; abundance: NA; j_gene: TRBJ2-7; CDR3nt: TGTGCCAGCAGTATACTGTCCTACGAGCAGTACTTC; CDR3aa: CASSILSYEQYF
d_gene: NA; v_gene: TRBV18; abundance: NA; j_gene: TRBJ2-5; CDR3nt: TGTGCCAGCTCCGCCTCCTCCGAGGTCGCGACCCAGTACTTC; CDR3aa: CASSASSEVATQYF
d_gene: TRBD1; v_gene: TRBV11-2; abundance: NA; j_gene: TRBJ2-1; CDR3nt: TGTGCCAGCAGCTTGACAGGGAGCCTCCTCGGGACCAATGAGCAGTTCTTC; CDR3aa: CASSLTGSLLGTNEQFF
d_gene: TRBD1; v_gene: TRBV19; abundance: NA; j_gene: TRBJ2-1; CDR3nt: TGTGCCAGTAGTATCCAATCGGGGACAGGGCATGAGCAGTTCTTC; CDR3aa: CASSIQSGTGHEQFF
d_gene: NA; v_gene: TRBV3-1/TRBV3-2; abundance: NA; j_gene: TRBJ2-7; CDR3nt: TGTGCCAGCAGCCTAGACGTAAGCTCCTACGAGCAGTACTTC; CDR3aa: CASSLDVSSYEQYF
d_gene: NA; v_gene: TRBV5-8; abundance: once; j_gene: TRBJ1-1; CDR3nt: TGTGCCAGCAGGTACCAGGTGAACACTGAAGCTTTCTTT; CDR3aa: CASRYQVNTEAFF
d_gene: TRBD1; v_gene: TRBV7-8; abundance: NA; j_gene: TRBJ1-2; CDR3nt: TGTGCCAGCAGCTCACCACACAGGGGGCTTGATGGCTACACCTTC; CDR3aa: CASSSPHRGLDGYTF
d_gene: NA; v_gene: TRBV18; abundance: NA; j_gene: TRBJ2-3; CDR3nt: TGTGCCAGCTCACCACCCCAACCCGATACGCAGTATTTT; CDR3aa: CASSPPQPDTQYF
d_gene: NA; v_gene: TRBV9; abundance: NA; j_gene: TRBJ2-3; CDR3nt: TGTGCCAGCAGCCGCAACCCCGATACGCAGTATTTT; CDR3aa: CASSRNPDTQYF
d_gene: NA; v_gene: TRBV18; abundance: NA; j_gene: TRBJ2-3; CDR3nt: TGTGCCAGCTCACCCCCTCCCGCAGATACGCAGTATTTT; CDR3aa: CASSPPPADTQYF
d_gene: TRBD1; v_gene: TRBV3-1/TRBV3-2; abundance: NA; j_gene: TRBJ1-5; CDR3nt: TGTGCCAGCAGCCACAGGGGGCCGTATAGCAATCAGCCCCAGCATTTT; CDR3aa: CASSHRGPYSNQPQHF
d_gene: NA; v_gene: TRBV15; abundance: NA; j_gene: TRBJ2-3; CDR3nt: TGTGCCACCAGCAGAGATAATGGGAAGGGGCGGGATACGCAGTATTTT; CDR3aa: CATSRDNGKGRDTQYF
d_gene: TRBD1; v_gene: TRBV7-2; abundance: NA; j_gene: TRBJ2-2; CDR3nt: TGTGCCAGCAGCCGCGACAGGGGCGGCGGGGAGCTGTTTTTT; CDR3aa: CASSRDRGGGELFF
d_gene: NA; v_gene: TRBV15; abundance: NA; j_gene: TRBJ2-5; CDR3nt: TGTGCCACCAGCAGAGATACGGGGGCCCGGCCCCAGTACTTC; CDR3aa: CATSRDTGARPQYF
d_gene: NA; v_gene: TRBV7-8; abundance: NA; j_gene: TRBJ2-7; CDR3nt: TGTGCCAGCAGCGGTAGAGTGCCCTCAGGGGAGCAGTACTTC; CDR3aa: CASSGRVPSGEQYF
d_gene: NA; v_gene: TRBV12-3/TRBV12-4; abundance: NA; j_gene: TRBJ2-5; CDR3nt: TGTGCCAGCAGTTTCTCGGCGCAAGAGACCCAGTACTTC; CDR3aa: CASSFSAQETQYF
d_gene: NA; v_gene: TRBV30; abundance: NA; j_gene: TRBJ1-4; CDR3nt: TGTGCCTGGAGGACAACGCGAAATGAAAAACTGTTTTTT; CDR3aa: CAWRTTRNEKLFF
d_gene: NA; v_gene: TRBV7-9; abundance: NA; j_gene: TRBJ1-1; CDR3nt: TGTGCCAGCCTTGACCCGAGGAGCACTGAAGCTTTCTTT; CDR3aa: CASLDPRSTEAFF
d_gene: NA; v_gene: TRBV10-3; abundance: NA; j_gene: TRBJ2-1; CDR3nt: TGTGCCATCAGTGCCCCAAGCGCCCTAAATGAGCAGTTCTTC; CDR3aa: CAISAPSALNEQFF
d_gene: NA; v_gene: TRBV7-8; abundance: NA; j_gene: TRBJ1-6; CDR3nt: TGTGCCAGCAGCTTCCTCAGACTAGCCCAGGGGATCTATAATTCACCCCTCCACTTT; CDR3aa: CASSFLRLAQGIYNSPLHF
d_gene: NA; v_gene: TRBV4-1; abundance: few; j_gene: TRBJ1-1; CDR3nt: TGCGCCAGCAGCCAAGACTTCAGGGGCGGTCGGGGAATGAACACTGAAGCTTTCTTT; CDR3aa: CASSQDFRGGRGMNTEAFF
d_gene: TRBD2; v_gene: TRBV7-3; abundance: NA; j_gene: TRBJ2-3; CDR3nt: TGTGCCAGCAGCTTAGGCGGGAGAAATGGAGATACGCAGTATTTT; CDR3aa: CASSLGGRNGDTQYF
d_gene: TRBD1; v_gene: TRBV12-3/TRBV12-4; abundance: NA; j_gene: TRBJ2-1; CDR3nt: TGTGCCAGCAGTACTCAGGGGGCGTATGAGCAGTTCTTC; CDR3aa: CASSTQGAYEQFF
d_gene: NA; v_gene: TRBV5-8; abundance: NA; j_gene: TRBJ1-2; CDR3nt: TGTGCCAGCAGCTTCAATCACCTTGGGTATGGCTACACCTTC; CDR3aa: CASSFNHLGYGYTF